Following are 10 T cell receptor beta chains from one sample sequenced in a study of blood T cell repertoires in COVID-19. TCRdb's copy holds only in-frame clones and misses some; the assay was immunoSEQ multiplex PCR. Of over 100,000 clones detected, less than 90% appear once; the ten largest clones hold around 9.9%. The source material was peripheral blood. The receptors shown here come from an elderly man with acute or convalescent COVID-19.

V usage is TRBV9 and J usage is TRBJ1-3; D perhaps matches TRBD1 (6 bases). CDR1 is SGDLS and CDR2 is YYNGEE in the germline V gene. With 0 bases removed from V and 2 bases from J, the gap between germline ends came to 6 bases. This CDR3 is built from 14 residues. The CDR3 DNA is TGTGCCAGCAGCGTAGCAGGGGCTGGAAACACCATATATTTT. Encoded protein: CASSVAGAGNTIYF.

This chain uses TRBV4-1 with TRBJ2-5; 9 bases are a match to TRBD2. The CDR3 length is 13 residues. V was pared by 4 bases and J by 3 bases, with 0 bases of the junction left unmatched. Germline CDR1 is MGHRA and CDR2 is YSYEKL. CDR3 sequence reads: CASSPSGEETQYF. The CDR3 region has the DNA TGCGCCAGCAGCCCTAGCGGGGAAGAGACCCAGTACTTC.

This sequence joins TRBV27 and TRBJ2-7; no clear D. Germline V CDR1 and CDR2: MNHEY, SMNVEV (reference sequence). The CDR3 length is 16 residues. Trimming cost V 5 bases and J 2 bases, with 19 bases left between them. CDR3: CASSPTISAPAYEQYF. In DNA form, the CDR3 reads TGTGCCAGCAGTCCGACCATCAGCGCACCAGCCTACGAGCAGTACTTC.

The rearrangement links TRBV3-1 (or the pseudogene TRBV3-2) to TRBJ1-3, with D perhaps matching TRBD1 (6 bases). CDR1 is LGHDT, CDR2 YNNKEL, per germline (reference sequence). V gave up 1 base and J gave up 2 bases, with 12 bases separating them. This CDR3 spans 16 amino acids. The chain's CDR3 is CASSQGLRDTGNTIYF. DNA for the CDR3: TGTGCCAGCAGCCAAGGCCTCCGGGACACTGGAAACACCATATATTTT.

J is TRBJ1-2 and V is TRBV5-1; 7 bases line up with TRBD1. Trimming cost V 0 bases and J 8 bases; bases outside gene matches: 7. The CDR3 consists of 14 residues. Germline assignment: CDR1 SGHRS and CDR2 YFSETQ. CDR3 amino acids: CASSLGDRVSGYTF. CDR3 sequence (DNA): TGCGCCAGCAGCTTGGGAGACAGGGTTTCCGGCTACACCTTC.

The chain couples TRBV5-1 to TRBJ1-5; TRBD1 matches 7 bases. From germline, CDR1 is SGHRS and CDR2 YFSETQ. The CDR3 is 16 amino acids. V lost 0 bases and J lost 5; bases outside the gene matches: 8. The CDR3 DNA reads TGCGCCAGCAGCTTGGACGCAGGGGGTCCTGATCAGCCCCAGCATTTT. Translated: CASSLDAGGPDQPQHF.

The rearrangement uses TRBV6-5 and TRBJ2-7; the match to TRBD1 covers 7 bases. There are 13 residues in the CDR3. Germline V lookup: CDR1 MNHEY, CDR2 SVGAGI. Trimming removed 5 bases from V and 5 bases from J; junction bases left unmatched: 6. The CDR3, as DNA: TGTGCCAGCAGTCTGGACAGGTCGGACGAGCAGTACTTC. Translating it yields CASSLDRSDEQYF.

This clone has just a few counts. The gene calls are TRBV18 and TRBJ1-4, with 11 bases identical to TRBD1. CDR3 length: 18 amino acids. With V trimmed by 2 bases and J by 1 base, 6 bases remained unmatched. Germline CDR1 KGHSH, CDR2 LQKENI. This chain's CDR3 is CASSPMGQGDGTNEKLFF. The DNA of the CDR3 is TGTGCCAGCTCACCAATGGGACAGGGGGATGGAACTAATGAAAAACTGTTTTTT.

J is TRBJ1-4 and V is TRBV19; a possible D gene is TRBD1 (5 bases). The CDR3 is 14 amino acids. Germline-derived CDR1 and CDR2 are LNHDA and SQIVND (reference sequence). Between the trimmed V and J ends, which lost 6 bases and 8 bases, there was a span of 16 bases. The CDR3 DNA sequence: TGTGCCAGTAGAGGGGCCCTACAGTGGGAAAAACTGTTTTTT. Residues: CASRGALQWEKLFF. Full variable domain (rest looked up from reference TRBV19 and TRBJ1-4): DGGITQSPKYLFRKEGQNVTLSCEQNLNHDAMYWYRQDPGQGLRLIYYSQIVNDFQKGDIAEGYSVSREKKESFPLTVTSAQKNPTAFYLCASRGALQWEKLFFGSGTQLSVL.

The chain uses TRBV5-6 and TRBJ1-1, with D maybe TRBD1 (6 bases). Germline CDR1 is SGHDT and CDR2 is YYEEEE. Trimming removed 3 bases from V and 5 bases from J, with 14 bases in between. This CDR3 contains 14 residues. DNA of the CDR3: TGTGCCAGCAGCTCGGGATTTCAGGGGACTGAAGCTTTCTTT. Translated: CASSSGFQGTEAFF.